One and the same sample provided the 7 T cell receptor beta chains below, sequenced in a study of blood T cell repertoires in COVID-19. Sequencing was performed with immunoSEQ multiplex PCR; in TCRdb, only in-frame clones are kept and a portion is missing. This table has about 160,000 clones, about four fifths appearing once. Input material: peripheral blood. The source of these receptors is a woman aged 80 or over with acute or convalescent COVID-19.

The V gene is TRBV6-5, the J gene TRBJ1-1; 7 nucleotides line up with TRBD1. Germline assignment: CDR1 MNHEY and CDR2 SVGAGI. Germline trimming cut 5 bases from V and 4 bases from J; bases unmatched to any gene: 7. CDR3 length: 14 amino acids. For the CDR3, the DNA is TGTGCCAGCAGTCTACAGGGGCTCGGCACTGAAGCTTTCTTT. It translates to CASSLQGLGTEAFF.

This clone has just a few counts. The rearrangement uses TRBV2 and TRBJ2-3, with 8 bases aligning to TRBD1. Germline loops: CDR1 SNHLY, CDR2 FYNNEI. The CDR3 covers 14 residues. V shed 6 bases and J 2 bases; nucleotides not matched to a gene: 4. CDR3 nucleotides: TGTGCCAGCAGCCAGGGGGCAGACACAGATACGCAGTATTTT. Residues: CASSQGADTDTQYF.

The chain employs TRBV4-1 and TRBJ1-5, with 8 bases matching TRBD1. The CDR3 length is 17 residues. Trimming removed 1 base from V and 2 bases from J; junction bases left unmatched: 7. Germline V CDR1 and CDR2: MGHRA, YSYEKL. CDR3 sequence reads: CASSQGQGLGGNQPQHF. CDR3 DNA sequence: TGCGCCAGCAGCCAAGGACAGGGGCTCGGTGGCAATCAGCCCCAGCATTTT.

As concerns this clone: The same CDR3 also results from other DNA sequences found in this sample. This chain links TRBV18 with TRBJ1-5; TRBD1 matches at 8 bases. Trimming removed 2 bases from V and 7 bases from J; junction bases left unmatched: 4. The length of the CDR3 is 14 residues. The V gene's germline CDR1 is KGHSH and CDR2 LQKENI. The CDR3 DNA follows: TGTGCCAGCTCACCAGACAGGGGAGGACAGCCCCAGCATTTT. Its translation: CASSPDRGGQPQHF. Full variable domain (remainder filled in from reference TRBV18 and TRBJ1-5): NAGVMQNPRHLVRRRGQEARLRCSPMKGHSHVYWYRQLPEEGLKFMVYLQKENIIDESGMPKERFSAEFPKEGPSILRIQQVVRGDSAAYFCASSPDRGGQPQHFGDGTRLSIL.

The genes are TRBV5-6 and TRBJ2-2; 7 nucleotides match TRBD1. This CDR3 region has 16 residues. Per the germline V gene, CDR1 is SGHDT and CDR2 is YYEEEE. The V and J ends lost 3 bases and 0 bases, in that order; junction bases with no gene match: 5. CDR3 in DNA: TGTGCCAGCAGCTGGTGGACAGGCTCGAACACCGGGGAGCTGTTTTTT. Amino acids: CASSWWTGSNTGELFF.

The CDR3 bases are TGTGCCACTACGGACAGGAGCAATCAGCCCCAGCATTTT. This encodes CATTDRSNQPQHF. V and J are TRBV24-1 and TRBJ1-5; 7 nucleotides match TRBD1. The CDR3 loop spans 13 amino acids. After removal of 10 bases from V and 1 base from J, the junction contained 3 bases not matched to a gene. In germline, CDR1 is KGHDR, CDR2 SFDVKD.

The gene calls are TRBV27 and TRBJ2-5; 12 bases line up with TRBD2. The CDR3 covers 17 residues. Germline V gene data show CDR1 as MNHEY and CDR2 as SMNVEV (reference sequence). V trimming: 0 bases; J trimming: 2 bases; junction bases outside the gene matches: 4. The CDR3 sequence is CASSLSGGLAGQETQYF. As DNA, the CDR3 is TGTGCCAGCAGTTTATCTGGCGGACTAGCGGGACAAGAGACCCAGTACTTC.